What follows describes a single T cell receptor beta chain. The antigen is undetermined. Construction of TCR beta libraries was performed using quantitative 5'-RACE with molecular barcodes. TCRdb recomputed calls from the 5' RACE reads with MiXCR, one row per CDR3 protein. The sample includes about 160,000 distinct CDR3 sequences, about 16% seen only once; the top ten take 7.8%. The data are from a study of CD8 T cells in ankylosing spondylitis. The study, taken as a whole, reports: Clones linked with disease were CD8+ and fairly uncommon in the peripheral blood.

V lost 0 bases to trimming and J lost 0 bases, with 8 bases between them. The CDR3 length is 15 residues. Germline V lookup: CDR1 LGHNA, CDR2 YNFKEQ. This chain joins TRBV4-2 and TRBJ1-2; unclear D gene. The sample taken for sequencing was blood, either unsorted or a sorted T cell fraction (not recorded which). This TCR was recovered from a male donor with ankylosing spondylitis or in good health (not recorded which). Here the CDR3 reads CASSQDALANYGYTF. The CDR3 nucleotides read TGTGCCAGCAGCCAAGACGCTCTGGCTAACTATGGCTACACCTTC.